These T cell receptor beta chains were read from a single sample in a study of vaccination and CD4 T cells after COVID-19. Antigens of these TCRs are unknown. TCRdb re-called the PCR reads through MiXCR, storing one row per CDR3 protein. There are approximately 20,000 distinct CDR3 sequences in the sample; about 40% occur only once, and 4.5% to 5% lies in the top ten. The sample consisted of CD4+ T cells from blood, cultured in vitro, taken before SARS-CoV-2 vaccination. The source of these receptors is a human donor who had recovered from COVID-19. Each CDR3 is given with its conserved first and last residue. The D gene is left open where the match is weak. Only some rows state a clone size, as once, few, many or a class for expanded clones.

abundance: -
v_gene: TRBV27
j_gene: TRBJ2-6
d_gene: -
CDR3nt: TGTGCCAGCCAAGGGAGCTCTGGGGCCAACGTCCTGACTTTC
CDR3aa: CASQGSSGANVLTF

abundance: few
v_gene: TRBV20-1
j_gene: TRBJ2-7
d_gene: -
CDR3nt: TGCAGTGTGGAACTACCAGTAGACTACGAGCAGTACTTC
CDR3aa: CSVELPVDYEQYF

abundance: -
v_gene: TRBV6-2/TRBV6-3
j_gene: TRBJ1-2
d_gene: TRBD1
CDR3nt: TGTGCCAGCGGAGACAGGGATGGCTACACCTTC
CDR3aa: CASGDRDGYTF

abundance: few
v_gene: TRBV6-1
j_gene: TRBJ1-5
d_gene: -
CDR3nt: TGTGCCAGCACCCCGGGACGAGCGACTCAGCCCCAGCATTTT
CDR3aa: CASTPGRATQPQHF

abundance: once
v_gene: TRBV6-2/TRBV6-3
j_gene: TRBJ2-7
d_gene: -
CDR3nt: TGTGCCAGCAGTCGCGAGTACGAGCAGTACTTC
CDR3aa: CASSREYEQYF

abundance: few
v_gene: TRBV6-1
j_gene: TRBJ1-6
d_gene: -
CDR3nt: TGTGCCAGCAGTCGACTGCTGAATTCACCCCTCCACTTT
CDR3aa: CASSRLLNSPLHF

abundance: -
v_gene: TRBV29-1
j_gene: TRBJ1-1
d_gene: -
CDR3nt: TGCAGCGTTGTCGGCAGAATGAACACTGAAGCTTTCTTT
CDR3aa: CSVVGRMNTEAFF

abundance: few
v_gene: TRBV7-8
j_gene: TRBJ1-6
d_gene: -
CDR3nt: TGTGCCAGCAGCTTAGCCCCGAATTCACCCCTCCACTTT
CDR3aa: CASSLAPNSPLHF

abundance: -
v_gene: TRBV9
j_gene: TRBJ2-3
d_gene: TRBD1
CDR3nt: TGTGCCAGCAGCGTGGGACAGCTCACAGATACGCAGTATTTT
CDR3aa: CASSVGQLTDTQYF

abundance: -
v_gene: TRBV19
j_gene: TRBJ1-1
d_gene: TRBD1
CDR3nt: TGTGCCAGTAAAGTTACAGGGGTAAGGGGGAACACTGAAGCTTTCTTT
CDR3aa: CASKVTGVRGNTEAFF

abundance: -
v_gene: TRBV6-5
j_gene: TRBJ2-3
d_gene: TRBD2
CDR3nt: TGTGCCAGCAGTTGGGGACTAGCGGGAGGCACAGATACGCAGTATTTT
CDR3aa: CASSWGLAGGTDTQYF

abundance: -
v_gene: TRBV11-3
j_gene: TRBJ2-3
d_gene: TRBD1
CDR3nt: TGTGCCAGCAGCTTAGTGAGGGGACAGGTTACAGATACGCAGTATTTT
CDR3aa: CASSLVRGQVTDTQYF

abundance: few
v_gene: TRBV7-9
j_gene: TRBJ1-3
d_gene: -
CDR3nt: TGTGCCAGCAGCTCTTCGGTGACTGGAAACACCATATATTTT
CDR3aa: CASSSSVTGNTIYF

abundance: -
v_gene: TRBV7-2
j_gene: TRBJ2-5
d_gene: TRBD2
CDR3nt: TGTGCCAGCAGCTTTCTAGCGGGAGAACAGACCCAGTACTTC
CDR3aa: CASSFLAGEQTQYF

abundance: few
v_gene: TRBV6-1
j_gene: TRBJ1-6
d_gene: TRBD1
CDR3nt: TGTGCCACGCGGTCCGACAGGGCCGAAAATTCACCCCTCCACTTT
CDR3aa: CATRSDRAENSPLHF

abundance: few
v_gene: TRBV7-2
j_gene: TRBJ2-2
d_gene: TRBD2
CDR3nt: TGTGCCAGCAGCCTTACTAGCGGGAGATCCGGCGGGGAGCTGTTTTTT
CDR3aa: CASSLTSGRSGGELFF

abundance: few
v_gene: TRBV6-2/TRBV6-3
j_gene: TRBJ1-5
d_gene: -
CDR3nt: TGTGCCAGCAGTGACGATAGCAATCAGCCCCAGCATTTT
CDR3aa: CASSDDSNQPQHF

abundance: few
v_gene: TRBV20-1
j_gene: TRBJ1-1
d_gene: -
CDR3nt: TGCAGTGCTAGGGGCAGGATTGACACTGAAGCTTTCTTT
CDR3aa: CSARGRIDTEAFF

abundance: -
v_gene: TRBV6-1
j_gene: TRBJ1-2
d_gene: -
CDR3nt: TGTGCCAGCAGTAGGGACGGAGACTATGGCTACACCTTC
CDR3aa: CASSRDGDYGYTF

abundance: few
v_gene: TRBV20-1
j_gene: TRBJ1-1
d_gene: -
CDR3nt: TGCAGTGCTCACACCGGGGGTGAAGCTTTCTTT
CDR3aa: CSAHTGGEAFF

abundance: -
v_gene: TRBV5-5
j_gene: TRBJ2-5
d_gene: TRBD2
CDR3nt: TGTGCCAGCAGCACTGGGACTAGCGGGAGTAGAGAGACCCAGTACTTC
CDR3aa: CASSTGTSGSRETQYF

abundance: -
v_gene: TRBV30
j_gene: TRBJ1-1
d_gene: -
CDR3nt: TGTGCCTGGAGGCACCGGGGGATGAACACTGAAGCTTTCTTT
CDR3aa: CAWRHRGMNTEAFF

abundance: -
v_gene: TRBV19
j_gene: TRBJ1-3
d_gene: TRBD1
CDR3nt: TGTGCCAGCCGACAGGGGGCAACTGGAAACACCATATATTTT
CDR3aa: CASRQGATGNTIYF

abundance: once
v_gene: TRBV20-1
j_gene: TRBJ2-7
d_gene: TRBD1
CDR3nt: TGCAGTGCTAGAGATGGACAGGGTCTATCCTACGAGCAGTACTTC
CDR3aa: CSARDGQGLSYEQYF

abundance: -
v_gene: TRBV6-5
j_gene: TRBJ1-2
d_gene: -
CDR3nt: TGTGCCAGCAGTTACTCGAACAGACCGGCATATGGCTACACCTTC
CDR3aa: CASSYSNRPAYGYTF

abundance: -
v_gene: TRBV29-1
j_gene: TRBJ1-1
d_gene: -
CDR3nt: TGCAGCGTGGGGGGGGTCCTGAACACTGAAGCTTTCTTT
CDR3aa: CSVGGVLNTEAFF

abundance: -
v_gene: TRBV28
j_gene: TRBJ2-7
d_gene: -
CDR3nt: TGTGCCAGCACCCGAGGAGGGGCCCGCGAGCGGTACTTC
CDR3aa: CASTRGGARERYF

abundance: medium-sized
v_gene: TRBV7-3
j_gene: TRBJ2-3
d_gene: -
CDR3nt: TGTGCCAGCAGCTTACCGGGTTCAGATACGCAGTATTTT
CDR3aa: CASSLPGSDTQYF

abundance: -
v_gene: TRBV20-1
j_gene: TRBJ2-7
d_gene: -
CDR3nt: TGCAGTGCTAGAGGTGAGGGAGTGTACAACGAGCAGTACTTC
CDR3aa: CSARGEGVYNEQYF